This T cell receptor (beta chain) was recovered during a study of T cells after posttransplantation cyclophosphamide. Whole-study results and caveats: Blood and skin or GI T cell repertoires showed limited TRB overlap. Donor-recipient repertoire similarity was low at 1-2 months, rising over year one. Recipient CMV seropositivity and CMV reactivation strongly tracked TRB clonality.

This clone was seen ten or more times. Antigen unknown. This table comes from immunoSEQ multiplex PCR, and its TCRdb copy is limited to in-frame clones, with some not included. The sample includes over 25,000 clones, none of them occurring once. This related bone marrow graft donor gave peripheral blood on the day of marrow donation. The sequence was obtained from a man aged 45-65 years in good health, CMV-negative, and a related stem cell transplant donor. The specimen was PBMCs.

CDR3 sequence (DNA): TGCGCCAGCAGCATAGACAGGGGAAGGACTGAAGCTTTCTTT. Translating it yields CASSIDRGRTEAFF. This chain links TRBV5-1 with TRBJ1-1; 8 bases are a match to TRBD1. This CDR3 has 14 amino acids. Trimming cost V 4 bases and J 5 bases; bases outside gene matches: 7. Germline V gene sequence: CDR1 SGHRS, CDR2 YFSETQ.